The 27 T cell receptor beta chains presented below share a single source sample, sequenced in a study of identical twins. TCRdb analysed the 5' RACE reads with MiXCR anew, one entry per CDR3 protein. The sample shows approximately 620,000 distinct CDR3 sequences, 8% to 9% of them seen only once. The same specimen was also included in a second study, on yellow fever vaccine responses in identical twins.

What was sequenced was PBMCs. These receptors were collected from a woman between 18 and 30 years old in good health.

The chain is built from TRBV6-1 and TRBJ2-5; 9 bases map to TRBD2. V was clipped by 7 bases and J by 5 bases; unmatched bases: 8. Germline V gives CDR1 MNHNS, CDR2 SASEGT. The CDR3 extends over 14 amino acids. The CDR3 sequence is CASKERGVLETQYF. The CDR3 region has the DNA TGTGCCAGCAAGGAGCGGGGGGTCCTGGAGACCCAGTACTTC.

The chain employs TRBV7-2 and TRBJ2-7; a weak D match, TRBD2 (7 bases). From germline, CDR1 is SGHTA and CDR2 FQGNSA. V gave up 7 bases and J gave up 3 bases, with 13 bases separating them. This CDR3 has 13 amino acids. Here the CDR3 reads CASNHREGYEQYF. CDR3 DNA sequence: TGTGCCAGCAACCACAGGGAGGGCTACGAGCAGTACTTC.

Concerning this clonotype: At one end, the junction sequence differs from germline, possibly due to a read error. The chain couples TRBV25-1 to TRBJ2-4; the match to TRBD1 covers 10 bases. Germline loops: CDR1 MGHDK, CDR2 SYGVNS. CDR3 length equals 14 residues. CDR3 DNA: TGTGCCAGCAGTGAATCCTGGACAGGGGGTTTCATGGACTTC. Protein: CASSESWTGGFMDF. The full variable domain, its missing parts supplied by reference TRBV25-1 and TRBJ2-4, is EADIYQTPRYLVIGTGKKITLECSQTMGHDKMYWYQQDPGMELHLIHYSYGVNSTEKGDLSSESTVSRIRTEHFPLTLESARPSHTSQYLCASSESWTGGFMDFGAGTRLSVL.

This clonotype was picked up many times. The CDR3 DNA reads TGTGCCAGCAAGGACACGATAAACACTGAAGCTTTCTTT. It yields the protein CASKDTINTEAFF. The rearrangement links TRBV2 to TRBJ1-1, with a tentative D call TRBD1 (5 bases). CDR3 length: 13 amino acids. Trimming took 7 bases from V and 2 from J, leaving 11 bases between them. From germline, CDR1 is SNHLY and CDR2 FYNNEI.

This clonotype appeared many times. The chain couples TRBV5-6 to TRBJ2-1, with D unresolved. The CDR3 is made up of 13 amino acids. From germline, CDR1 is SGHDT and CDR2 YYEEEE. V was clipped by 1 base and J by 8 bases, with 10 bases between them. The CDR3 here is CASSLWGGDEQFF. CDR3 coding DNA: TGTGCCAGCAGCTTGTGGGGTGGCGATGAGCAGTTCTTC.

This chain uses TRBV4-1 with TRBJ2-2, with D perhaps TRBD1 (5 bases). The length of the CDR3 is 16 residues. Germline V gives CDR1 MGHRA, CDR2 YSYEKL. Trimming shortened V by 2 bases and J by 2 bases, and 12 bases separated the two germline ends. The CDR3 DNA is TGCGCCAGCAGCCAAACCCCGGACATAAACACCGGGGAGCTGTTTTTT. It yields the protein CASSQTPDINTGELFF.

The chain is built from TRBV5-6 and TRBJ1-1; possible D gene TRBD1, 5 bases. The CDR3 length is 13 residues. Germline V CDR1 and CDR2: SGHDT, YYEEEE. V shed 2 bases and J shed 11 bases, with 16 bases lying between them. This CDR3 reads CASSLQAGEGAFF. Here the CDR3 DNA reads TGTGCCAGCAGCTTACAGGCCGGCGAGGGGGCTTTCTTT.

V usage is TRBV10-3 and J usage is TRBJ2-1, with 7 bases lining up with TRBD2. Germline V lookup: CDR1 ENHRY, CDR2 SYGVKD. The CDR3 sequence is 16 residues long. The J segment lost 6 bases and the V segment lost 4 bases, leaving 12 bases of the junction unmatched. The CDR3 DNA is TGTGCCATCAGTGCCGGGACGGGCGGGAGTTTCAATGAGCAGTTCTTC. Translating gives CAISAGTGGSFNEQFF.

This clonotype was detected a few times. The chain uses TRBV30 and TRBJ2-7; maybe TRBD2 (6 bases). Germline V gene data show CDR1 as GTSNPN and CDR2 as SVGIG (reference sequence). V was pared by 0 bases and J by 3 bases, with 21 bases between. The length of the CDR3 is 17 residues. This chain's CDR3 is CAWSVPNGGSLLYEQYF. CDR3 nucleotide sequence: TGTGCCTGGAGTGTACCCAATGGGGGGTCCCTCCTCTACGAGCAGTACTTC.

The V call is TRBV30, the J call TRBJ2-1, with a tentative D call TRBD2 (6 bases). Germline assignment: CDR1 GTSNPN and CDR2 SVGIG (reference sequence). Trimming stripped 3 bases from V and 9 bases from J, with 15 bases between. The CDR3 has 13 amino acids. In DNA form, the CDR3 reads TGTGCCTGGAGGCTTACGGGAGATTTTGAGCAGTTCTTC. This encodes CAWRLTGDFEQFF.

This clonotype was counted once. CDR3 nucleotide sequence: TGTGCCAGCAGCACTAACTCCCTTTACGAGCAGTACTTC. This translates into CASSTNSLYEQYF. V gene TRBV28 combines with J gene TRBJ2-7, with D hard to call. Germline V gives CDR1 MDHEN, CDR2 SYDVKM. The CDR3 consists of 13 residues. Trimming removed 6 bases at V and 4 bases at J, with 13 bases between.

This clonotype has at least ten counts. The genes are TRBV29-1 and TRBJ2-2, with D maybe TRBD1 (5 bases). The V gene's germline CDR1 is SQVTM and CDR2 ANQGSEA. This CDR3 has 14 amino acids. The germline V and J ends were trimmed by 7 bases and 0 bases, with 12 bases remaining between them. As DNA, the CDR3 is TGCAGCGCTAATGACAGAACGAACACCGGGGAGCTGTTTTTT. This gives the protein CSANDRTNTGELFF.

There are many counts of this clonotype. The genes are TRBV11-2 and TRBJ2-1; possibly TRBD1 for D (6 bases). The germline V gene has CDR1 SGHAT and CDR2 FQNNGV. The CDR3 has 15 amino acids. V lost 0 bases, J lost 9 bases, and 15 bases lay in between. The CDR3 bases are TGTGCCAGCAGCTTAGATCCCGGGACACAAGCTGAGCAGTTCTTC. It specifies CASSLDPGTQAEQFF.

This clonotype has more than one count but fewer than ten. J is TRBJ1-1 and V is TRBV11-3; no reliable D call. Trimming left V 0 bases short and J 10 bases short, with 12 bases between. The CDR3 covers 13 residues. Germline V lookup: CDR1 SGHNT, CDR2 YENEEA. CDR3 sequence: CASSLDLGGRAFF. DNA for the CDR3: TGTGCCAGCAGCTTAGATCTGGGAGGGAGAGCTTTCTTT.

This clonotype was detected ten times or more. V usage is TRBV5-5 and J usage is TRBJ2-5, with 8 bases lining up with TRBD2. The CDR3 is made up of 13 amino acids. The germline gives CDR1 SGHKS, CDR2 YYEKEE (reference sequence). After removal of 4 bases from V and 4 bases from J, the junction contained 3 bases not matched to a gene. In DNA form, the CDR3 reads TGTGCCAGCAGCCCGGGACTAGTAGAGACCCAGTACTTC. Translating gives CASSPGLVETQYF.

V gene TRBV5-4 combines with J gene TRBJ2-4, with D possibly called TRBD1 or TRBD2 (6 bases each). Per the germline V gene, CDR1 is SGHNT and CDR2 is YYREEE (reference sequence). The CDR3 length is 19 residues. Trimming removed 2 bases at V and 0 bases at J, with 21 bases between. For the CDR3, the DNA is TGTGCCAGCAGCTTCTTCATAATTGGGGGGCTGGAAGCCAAAAACATTCAGTACTTC. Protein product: CASSFFIIGGLEAKNIQYF.

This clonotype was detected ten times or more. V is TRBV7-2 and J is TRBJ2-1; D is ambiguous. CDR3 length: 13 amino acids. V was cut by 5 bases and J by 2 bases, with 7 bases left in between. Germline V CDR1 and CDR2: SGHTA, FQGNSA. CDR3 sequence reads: CASSHAAYNEQFF. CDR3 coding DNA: TGTGCCAGCAGCCATGCCGCCTACAATGAGCAGTTCTTC.

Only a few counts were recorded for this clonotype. The CDR3 protein is CASSSYPGQAFQETQYF. In nucleotides, the CDR3 is TGTGCCAGCAGCTCATACCCCGGACAGGCATTCCAAGAGACCCAGTACTTC. V gene TRBV7-9 combines with J gene TRBJ2-5, with 7 bases that match TRBD1. The CDR3 is 17 amino acids. With V trimmed by 4 bases and J by 1 base, 12 bases remained unmatched. CDR1 is SEHNR, CDR2 FQNEAQ, per germline (reference sequence).

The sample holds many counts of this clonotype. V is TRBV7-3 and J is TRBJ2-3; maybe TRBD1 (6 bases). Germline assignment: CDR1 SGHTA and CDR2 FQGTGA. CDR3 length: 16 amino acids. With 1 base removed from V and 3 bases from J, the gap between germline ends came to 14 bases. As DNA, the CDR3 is TGTGCCAGCAGCTTAAATAGAGGGGGTAGAACAGATACGCAGTATTTT. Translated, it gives CASSLNRGGRTDTQYF.

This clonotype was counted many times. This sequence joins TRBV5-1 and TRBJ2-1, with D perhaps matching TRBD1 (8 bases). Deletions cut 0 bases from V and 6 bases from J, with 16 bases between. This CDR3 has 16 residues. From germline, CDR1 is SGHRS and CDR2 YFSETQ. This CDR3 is CASSLEDRGGVNEQFF. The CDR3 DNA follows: TGCGCCAGCAGCTTGGAAGACAGGGGAGGGGTCAATGAGCAGTTCTTC.

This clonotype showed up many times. The CDR3 DNA reads TGTGCCACCAGTGCAACCGGGACAGGGAACTACAATGAGCAGTTCTTC. Encoded protein: CATSATGTGNYNEQFF. V gene TRBV24-1 combines with J gene TRBJ2-1, with TRBD1 matching over 9 bases. Germline V lookup: CDR1 KGHDR, CDR2 SFDVKD. V shed 5 bases and J 3 bases; nucleotides not matched to a gene: 7. This CDR3 has 16 residues.

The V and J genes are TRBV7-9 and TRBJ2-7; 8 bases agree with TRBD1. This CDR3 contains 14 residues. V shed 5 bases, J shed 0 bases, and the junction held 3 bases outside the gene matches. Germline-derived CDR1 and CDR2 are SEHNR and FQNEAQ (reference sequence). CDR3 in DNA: TGTGCCAGCAGCGGACAGGGAAACTCCTACGAGCAGTACTTC. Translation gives CASSGQGNSYEQYF.

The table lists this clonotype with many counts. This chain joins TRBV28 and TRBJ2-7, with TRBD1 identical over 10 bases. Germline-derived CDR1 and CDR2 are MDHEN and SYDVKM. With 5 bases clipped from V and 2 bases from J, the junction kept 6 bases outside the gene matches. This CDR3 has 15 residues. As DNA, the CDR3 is TGTGCCAGCAGTACCATCGACAGGGGGCCCTACGAGCAGTACTTC. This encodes CASSTIDRGPYEQYF.

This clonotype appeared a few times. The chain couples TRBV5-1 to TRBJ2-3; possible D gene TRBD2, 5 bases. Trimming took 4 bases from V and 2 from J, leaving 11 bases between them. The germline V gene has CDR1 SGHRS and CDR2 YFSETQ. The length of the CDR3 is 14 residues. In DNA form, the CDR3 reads TGCGCCAGCAGCCAGGACTCAGTCACAGATACGCAGTATTTT. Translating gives CASSQDSVTDTQYF.

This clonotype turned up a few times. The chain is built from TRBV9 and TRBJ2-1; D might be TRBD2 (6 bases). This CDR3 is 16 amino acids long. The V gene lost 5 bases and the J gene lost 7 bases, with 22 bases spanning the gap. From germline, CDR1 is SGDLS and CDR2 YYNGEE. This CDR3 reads CASSGQAGRRRNEQFF. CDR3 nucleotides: TGTGCCAGCAGTGGCCAAGCGGGCAGGCGCCGGAATGAGCAGTTCTTC.

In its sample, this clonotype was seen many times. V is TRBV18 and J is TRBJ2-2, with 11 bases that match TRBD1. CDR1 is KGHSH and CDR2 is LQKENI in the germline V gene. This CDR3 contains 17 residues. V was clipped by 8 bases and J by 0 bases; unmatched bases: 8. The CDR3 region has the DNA TGTGCCAGCGCGGGACAGGGGGACTCAGCGAACACCGGGGAGCTGTTTTTT. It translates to CASAGQGDSANTGELFF.

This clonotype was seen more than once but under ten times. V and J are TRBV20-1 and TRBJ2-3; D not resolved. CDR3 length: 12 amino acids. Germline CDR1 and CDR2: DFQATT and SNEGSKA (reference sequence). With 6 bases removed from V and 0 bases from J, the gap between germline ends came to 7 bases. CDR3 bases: TGCAGTGCCGCGACTAGCACAGATACGCAGTATTTT. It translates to CSAATSTDTQYF.